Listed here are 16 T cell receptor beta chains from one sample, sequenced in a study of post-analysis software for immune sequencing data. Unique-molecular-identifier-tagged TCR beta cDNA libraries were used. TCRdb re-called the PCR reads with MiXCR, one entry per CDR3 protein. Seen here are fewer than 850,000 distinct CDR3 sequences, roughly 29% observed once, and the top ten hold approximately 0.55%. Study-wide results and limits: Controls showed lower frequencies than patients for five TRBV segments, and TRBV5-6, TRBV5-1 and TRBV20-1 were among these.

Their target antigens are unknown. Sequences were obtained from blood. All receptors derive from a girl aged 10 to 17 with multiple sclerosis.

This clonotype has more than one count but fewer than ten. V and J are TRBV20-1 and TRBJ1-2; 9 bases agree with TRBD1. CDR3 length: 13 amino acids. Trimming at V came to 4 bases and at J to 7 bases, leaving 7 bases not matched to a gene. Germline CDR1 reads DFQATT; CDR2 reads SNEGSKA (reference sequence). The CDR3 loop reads CSAMDRGSGGYTF. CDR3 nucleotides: TGCAGTGCTATGGACAGGGGTTCAGGTGGCTACACCTTC.

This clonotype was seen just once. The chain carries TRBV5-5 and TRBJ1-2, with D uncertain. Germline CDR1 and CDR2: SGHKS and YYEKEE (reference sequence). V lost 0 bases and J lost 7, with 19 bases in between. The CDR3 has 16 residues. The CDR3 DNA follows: TGTGCCAGCAGCTTGGCTGCCCGTGGGGTATGGTCTGGCTACACCTTC. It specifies CASSLAARGVWSGYTF.

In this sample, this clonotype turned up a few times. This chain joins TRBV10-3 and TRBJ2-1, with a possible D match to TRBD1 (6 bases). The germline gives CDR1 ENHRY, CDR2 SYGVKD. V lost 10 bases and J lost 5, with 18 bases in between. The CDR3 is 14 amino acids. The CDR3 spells CATLDTNRDNEQFF. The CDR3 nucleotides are TGTGCCACCCTAGACACGAACAGGGACAATGAGCAGTTCTTC.

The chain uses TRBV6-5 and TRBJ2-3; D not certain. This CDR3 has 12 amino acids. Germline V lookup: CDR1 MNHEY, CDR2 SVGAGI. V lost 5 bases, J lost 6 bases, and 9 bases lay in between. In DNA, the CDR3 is TGTGCCAGCAGTCAAACTCGGGATACGCAGTATTTT. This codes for CASSQTRDTQYF.

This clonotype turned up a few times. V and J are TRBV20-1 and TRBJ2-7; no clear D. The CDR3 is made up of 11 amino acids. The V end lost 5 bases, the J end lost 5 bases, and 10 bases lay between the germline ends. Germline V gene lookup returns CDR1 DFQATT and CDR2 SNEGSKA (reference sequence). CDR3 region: CSAVPRDEQYF. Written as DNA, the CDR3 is TGCAGTGCTGTCCCAAGGGACGAGCAGTACTTC.

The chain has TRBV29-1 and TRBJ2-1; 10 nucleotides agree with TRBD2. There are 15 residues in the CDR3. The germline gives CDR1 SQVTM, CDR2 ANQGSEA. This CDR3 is CSIAPSGSRYNEQFF. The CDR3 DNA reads TGCAGTATTGCGCCTAGCGGGAGTAGGTACAATGAGCAGTTCTTC.

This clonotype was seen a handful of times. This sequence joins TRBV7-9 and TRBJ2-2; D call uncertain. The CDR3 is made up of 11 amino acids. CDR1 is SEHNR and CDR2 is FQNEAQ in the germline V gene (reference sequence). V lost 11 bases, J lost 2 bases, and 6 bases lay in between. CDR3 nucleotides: TGTGCCCTGGGAAACACCGGGGAGCTGTTTTTT. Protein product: CALGNTGELFF.

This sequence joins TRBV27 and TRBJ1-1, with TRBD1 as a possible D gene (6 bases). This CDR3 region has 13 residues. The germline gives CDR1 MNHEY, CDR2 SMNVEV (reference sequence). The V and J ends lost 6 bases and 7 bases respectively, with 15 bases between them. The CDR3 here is CASSVVWGREAFF. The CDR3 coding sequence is TGTGCCAGCAGCGTTGTGTGGGGGCGTGAAGCTTTCTTT.

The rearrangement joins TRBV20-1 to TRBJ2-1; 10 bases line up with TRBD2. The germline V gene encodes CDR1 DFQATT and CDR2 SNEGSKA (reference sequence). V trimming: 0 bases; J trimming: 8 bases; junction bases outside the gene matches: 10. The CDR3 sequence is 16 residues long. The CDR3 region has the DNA TGCAGTGCTAGAGACCCTAGCGGGGGCATTGTCTATGAGCAGTTCTTC. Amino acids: CSARDPSGGIVYEQFF.

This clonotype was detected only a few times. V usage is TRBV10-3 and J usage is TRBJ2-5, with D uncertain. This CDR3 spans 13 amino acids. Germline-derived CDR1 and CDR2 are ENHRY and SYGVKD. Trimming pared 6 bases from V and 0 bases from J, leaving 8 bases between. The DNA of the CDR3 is TGTGCCATCAGCCCCGGTTACCAAGAGACCCAGTACTTC. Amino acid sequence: CAISPGYQETQYF.

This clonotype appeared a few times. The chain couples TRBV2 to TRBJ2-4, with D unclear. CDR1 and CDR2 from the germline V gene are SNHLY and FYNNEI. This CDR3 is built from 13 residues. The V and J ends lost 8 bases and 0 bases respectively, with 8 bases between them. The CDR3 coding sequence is TGTGCCAGCTGGGGTGTAGCCAAAAACATTCAGTACTTC. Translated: CASWGVAKNIQYF.

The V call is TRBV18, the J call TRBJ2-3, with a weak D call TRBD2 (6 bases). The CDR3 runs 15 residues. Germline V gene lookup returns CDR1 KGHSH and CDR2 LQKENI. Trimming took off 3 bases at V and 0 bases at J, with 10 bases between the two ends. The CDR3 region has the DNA TGTGCCAGCTCACCTCGGGACTTTAGCACAGATACGCAGTATTTT. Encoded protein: CASSPRDFSTDTQYF.

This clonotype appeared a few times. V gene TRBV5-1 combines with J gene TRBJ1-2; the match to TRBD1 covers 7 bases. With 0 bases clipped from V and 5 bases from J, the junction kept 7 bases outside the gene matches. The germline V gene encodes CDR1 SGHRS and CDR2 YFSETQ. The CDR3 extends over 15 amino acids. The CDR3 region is CASSLEAGTEYGYTF. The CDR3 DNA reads TGCGCCAGCAGCTTGGAGGCCGGGACAGAGTATGGCTACACCTTC.

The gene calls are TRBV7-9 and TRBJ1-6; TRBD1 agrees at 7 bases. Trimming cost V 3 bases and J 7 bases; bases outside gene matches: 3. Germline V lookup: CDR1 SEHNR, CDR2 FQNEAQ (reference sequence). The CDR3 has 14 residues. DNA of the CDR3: TGTGCCAGCAGCTTCGGGACAGCCAATTCACCCCTCCACTTT. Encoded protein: CASSFGTANSPLHF.

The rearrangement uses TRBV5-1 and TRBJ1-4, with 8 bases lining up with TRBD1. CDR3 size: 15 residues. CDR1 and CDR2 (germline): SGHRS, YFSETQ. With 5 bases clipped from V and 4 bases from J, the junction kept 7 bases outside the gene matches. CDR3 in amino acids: CASRAGTGDNEKLFF. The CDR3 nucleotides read TGCGCCAGCAGAGCCGGGACAGGAGATAATGAAAAACTGTTTTTT. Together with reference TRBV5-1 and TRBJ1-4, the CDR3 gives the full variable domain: KAGVTQTPRYLIKTRGQQVTLSCSPISGHRSVSWYQQTPGQGLQFLFEYFSETQRNKGNFPGRFSGRQFSNSRSEMNVSTLELGDSALYLCASRAGTGDNEKLFFGSGTQLSVL.

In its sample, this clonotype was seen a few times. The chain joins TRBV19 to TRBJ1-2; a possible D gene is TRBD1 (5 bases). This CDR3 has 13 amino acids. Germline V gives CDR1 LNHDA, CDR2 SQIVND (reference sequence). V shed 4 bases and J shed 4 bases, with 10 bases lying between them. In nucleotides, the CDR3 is TGTGCCAGTAGTACGACAGTAAGCTATGGCTACACCTTC. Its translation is CASSTTVSYGYTF.